This entry lists 20 T cell receptor beta chains sequenced from one sample in a study of memory CD4+ T cells and cytomegalovirus serostatus. Assay: immunoSEQ multiplex PCR; the TCRdb copy retains only in-frame clones and omits some. The sample includes around 40,000 clones, around 79% of them seen just once. The sort gate was single viable CD3+CD4+CD8-CD45RO+ cells for memory CD4+ T cells. The source material was memory CD4+ T cells from blood. The receptors were gathered from an adult in good health and CMV-seronegative.

This chain uses TRBV27 with TRBJ1-1, with D tentatively TRBD1 (5 bases). With 8 bases removed from V and 4 bases from J, the gap between germline ends came to 23 bases. The CDR3 is 16 residues long. Germline-derived CDR1 and CDR2 are MNHEY and SMNVEV (reference sequence). In nucleotides, the CDR3 is TGTGCCAGCCGTCCGGCGAAGGGACCCATGGCCACTGAAGCTTTCTTT. As protein: CASRPAKGPMATEAFF.

The chain combines TRBV18 with TRBJ1-1; perhaps TRBD1 as D (5 bases). V lost 3 bases and J 3 bases, leaving 8 bases between the germline ends. CDR3 length: 13 amino acids. Germline V gives CDR1 KGHSH, CDR2 LQKENI. The CDR3 spells CASSPPGDTEAFF. The DNA for the CDR3 is TGTGCCAGCTCACCCCCGGGGGACACTGAAGCTTTCTTT.

This clone showed up just once. The chain combines TRBV7-2 with TRBJ1-2; 8 positions agree with TRBD1. J was trimmed by 0 bases and V by 5 bases; bases with no gene match: 5. The germline V gene encodes CDR1 SGHTA and CDR2 FQGNSA. CDR3 length: 15 residues. CDR3 DNA: TGTGCCAGCAGCGCACGACAGGGGACTAACTATGGCTACACCTTC. Protein: CASSARQGTNYGYTF. Full variable domain (outside the CDR3, taken from reference TRBV7-2 and TRBJ1-2): GAGVSQSPSNKVTEKGKDVELRCDPISGHTALYWYRQSLGQGLEFLIYFQGNSAPDKSGLPSDRFSAERTGGSVSTLTIQRTQQEDSAVYLCASSARQGTNYGYTFGSGTRLTVV.

The rearrangement links TRBV4-2 to TRBJ2-3; D is uncertain. The V end lost 4 bases, the J end lost 5 bases, and 7 bases lay between the germline ends. This CDR3 comprises 12 residues. From germline, CDR1 is LGHNA and CDR2 YNFKEQ. The CDR3 DNA reads TGTGCCAGCAGCCCGGATGGAGATACGCAGTATTTT. This sequence encodes CASSPDGDTQYF.

This chain joins TRBV2 and TRBJ1-5; no clear D gene. The CDR3 covers 16 residues. V was cut by 5 bases and J by 0 bases, with 14 bases left in between. Germline V gene sequence: CDR1 SNHLY, CDR2 FYNNEI. CDR3 sequence reads: CASSTNLAYSNQPQHF. CDR3 in DNA: TGTGCCAGCAGTACCAACCTAGCATATAGCAATCAGCCCCAGCATTTT.

The V call is TRBV5-1, the J call TRBJ2-1, with D possibly called TRBD1 or TRBD2 (5 bases each). V lost 6 bases to trimming and J lost 8 bases, with 15 bases between them. Germline CDR1 and CDR2: SGHRS and YFSETQ. CDR3 length: 13 amino acids. The CDR3 is CASKFEGLDEQFF. In nucleotides, the CDR3 is TGCGCCAGCAAGTTCGAGGGGTTGGATGAGCAGTTCTTC.

The rearrangement uses TRBV11-2 and TRBJ2-3, with 8 bases fitting TRBD1. The CDR3 spans 16 residues. CDR1 is SGHAT, CDR2 FQNNGV, per germline. After removal of 6 bases from V and 1 base from J, the junction contained 9 bases not matched to a gene. The CDR3 loop reads CASSSGQGAGTDTQYF. CDR3 sequence (DNA): TGTGCCAGCAGTTCCGGGCAGGGGGCAGGCACAGATACGCAGTATTTT.

This clone was detected a few times. The rearrangement uses TRBV5-8 and TRBJ1-2; 8 bases map to TRBD1. The V gene end was trimmed by 3 bases and the J gene end by 3 bases; junction bases not matched to a gene: 1. The length of the CDR3 is 13 residues. CDR1 and CDR2 from the germline V gene are SGHTS and YDEGEE. CDR3 protein: CASSSTGDYGYTF. CDR3 nucleotides: TGTGCCAGCAGCTCGACAGGGGACTATGGCTACACCTTC. The entire variable domain, with the rest obtained from reference TRBV5-8 and TRBJ1-2, is as follows: EAGVTQSPTHLIKTRGQQATLRCSPISGHTSVYWYQQALGLGLQFLLWYDEGEERNRGNFPPRFSGRQFPNYSSELNVNALELEDSALYLCASSSTGDYGYTFGSGTRLTVV.

This clone was observed once. The CDR3 spells CASSSEETQYF. The DNA for the CDR3 is TGTGCCAGCAGCTCCGAAGAGACCCAGTACTTC. The J gene is TRBJ2-5, the V gene TRBV7-2; unclear D gene. Trimming took off 4 bases at V and 3 bases at J, with 3 bases between the two ends. CDR1 SGHTA and CDR2 FQGNSA come from the germline V gene. This CDR3 contains 11 residues.

V gene TRBV2 combines with J gene TRBJ1-6; D not certain. Looked up from germline, CDR1 is SNHLY and CDR2 is FYNNEI. The germline V and J ends were trimmed by 7 bases and 10 bases, with 17 bases remaining between them. The CDR3 runs 14 residues. CDR3 sequence: CASTGGGSKSPLHF. As DNA, the CDR3 is TGTGCCAGCACCGGCGGAGGTAGCAAGTCACCCCTCCACTTT.

The chain carries TRBV5-1 and TRBJ1-4, with unresolved D. This CDR3 has 15 residues. Germline-derived CDR1 and CDR2 are SGHRS and YFSETQ. Trimming shortened V by 0 bases and J by 5 bases, and 11 bases separated the two germline ends. CDR3 coding DNA: TGCGCCAGCAGCTTGGGGGCAGTTACGAATGAAAAACTGTTTTTT. Translating gives CASSLGAVTNEKLFF.

This clone has more than one count but fewer than ten. The rearrangement links TRBV4-1 to TRBJ1-6; tentative D call: TRBD1 (6 bases). Trimming cost V 3 bases and J 0 bases, with 9 bases left between them. Germline V gene lookup returns CDR1 MGHRA and CDR2 YSYEKL. The CDR3 sequence is 16 residues long. The CDR3 reads CASSHDRSSYNSPLHF. CDR3 nucleotides: TGCGCCAGCAGCCACGACAGGAGCTCCTATAATTCACCCCTCCACTTT.

The chain joins TRBV7-3 to TRBJ2-3; possibly TRBD2 for D (6 bases). The CDR3 has 14 residues. Germline CDR1 reads SGHTA; CDR2 reads FQGTGA. V lost 3 bases, J lost 0 bases, and 7 bases lay in between. CDR3 sequence (DNA): TGTGCCAGCAGCTTCGGGGGAAGCACAGATACGCAGTATTTT. It specifies CASSFGGSTDTQYF.

The chain links TRBV10-3 to TRBJ1-5; perhaps TRBD1 as D (5 bases). Germline V gene sequence: CDR1 ENHRY, CDR2 SYGVKD. V was pared by 3 bases and J by 2 bases, with 8 bases between. This CDR3 is 14 amino acids long. The DNA of the CDR3 is TGTGCCATCAGTGATCGGGGCCGCAATCAGCCCCAGCATTTT. This gives the protein CAISDRGRNQPQHF.

The V gene is TRBV5-5, the J gene TRBJ2-1; D is ambiguous. The CDR3 spans 13 residues. Germline V gene data show CDR1 as SGHKS and CDR2 as YYEKEE (reference sequence). Deletions cut 1 base from V and 7 bases from J, with 9 bases between. CDR3 sequence reads: CASSLFSQNEQFF. CDR3 nucleotide sequence: TGTGCCAGCAGCTTGTTTTCCCAGAATGAGCAGTTCTTC.

The chain links TRBV14 to TRBJ2-4; TRBD2 agrees at 11 bases. Germline loops: CDR1 SGHDN, CDR2 FVKESK. J lost 0 bases, V lost 5 bases, and 6 bases had no gene match. This CDR3 has 17 amino acids. The CDR3, as DNA: TGTGCCAGCAGCGAGACTAGCGGGGACCTAGCCAAAAACATTCAGTACTTC. Protein sequence: CASSETSGDLAKNIQYF.

V usage is TRBV6-1 and J usage is TRBJ1-4; 7 bases fit TRBD1. The CDR3 runs to 14 residues. V lost 6 bases, J lost 7 bases, and 8 bases stayed unmatched. Germline V gene sequence: CDR1 MNHNS, CDR2 SASEGT. CDR3 coding DNA: TGTGCCAGCAGCGAATCGGGACAGCTTGAAAAACTGTTTTTT. It specifies CASSESGQLEKLFF.

The rearrangement joins TRBV27 to TRBJ2-6, with D perhaps TRBD1 or TRBD2 (5 bases each). CDR1 and CDR2 from the germline V gene are MNHEY and SMNVEV (reference sequence). V gave up 6 bases and J gave up 0 bases, with 18 bases separating them. The CDR3 is 18 residues long. CDR3 nucleotides: TGTGCCAGCAGACTCAACTCGGGACGGGCCTCTGGGGCCAACGTCCTGACTTTC. Protein product: CASRLNSGRASGANVLTF.

The chain recombines TRBV5-6 with TRBJ1-1, with D possibly being TRBD1 (6 bases). V lost 4 bases, J lost 0 bases, and 16 bases lay in between. CDR1 is SGHDT and CDR2 is YYEEEE in the germline V gene. This CDR3 has 16 amino acids. The CDR3: CASSTWGGGLNTEAFF. The CDR3 nucleotides are TGTGCCAGCAGCACTTGGGGGGGCGGACTGAACACTGAAGCTTTCTTT.

This rearrangement joins TRBV5-1 to TRBJ2-5; D gene unclear. The DNA end is more similar to TRBJ2-7, so the J call may be wrong. The CDR3 covers 14 residues. Germline values: CDR1 SGHRS, CDR2 YFSETQ. The CDR3 here is CASSSPGNFYEQYF. The CDR3 DNA reads as TGCGCCAGCAGCTCCCCCGGTAACTTCTACGAGCAGTACTTC.